The source of this TCR beta chain is a study of beta chain features in type 1 diabetes. Comment on this clone: One end of the junction fails to match germline, which may point to a read error.

The germline CDR1 and CDR2 sequences are SQVTM and ANQGSEA. CDR3 length equals 15 residues. The sequenced template was cDNA made from the entire isolated RNA. Sequencing of naive, central memory and regulatory T cell samples gave an average of around 3.5 million reads. Profiled with immunoSEQ multiplex PCR; TCRdb holds only in-frame clones, not every one. The sample has roughly 400,000 clones, about 15% seen once; the top ten hold around 0.02%. This receptor was identified in a woman aged 18 to 35 in good health. Sequenced input: naive CD4+ T cells from blood. This rearrangement joins TRBV29-1 to TRBJ2-7; 7 nucleotides align to TRBD1. This CDR3 is CSVEGFQGVTGEQYF. The CDR3 DNA reads as TGCAGCGTGGAAGGGTTTCAGGGGGTAACGGGCGAGCAGTACTTC.